Reported below is one T cell receptor (beta chain). The CDR3 runs 15 residues. J gave up 6 bases and V 3 bases, and 6 bases lay outside the gene matches. In germline, CDR1 is LNHDA, CDR2 SQIVND (reference sequence). This entry belongs to a study of blood T cell repertoires in COVID-19. Looking at the study overall: Nucleic acid was either cDNA or gDNA, and it came from T cells, B-cell-depleted T cells, or PBMCs.

TCRdb's table, derived via immunoSEQ multiplex PCR, lists solely in-frame clones and lacks some. Of about 210,000 clones in the sample, about 82% were seen once. The chain uses TRBV19 and TRBJ2-7, with 12 nucleotides matching TRBD1. The sequence derives from a woman in her seventies with COVID-19, enrolled during active disease. Material: peripheral blood. CDR3 sequence reads: CASSIPGTGGCEQYF. The CDR3 DNA is TGTGCCAGTAGTATCCCCGGGACAGGGGGCTGCGAGCAGTACTTC.